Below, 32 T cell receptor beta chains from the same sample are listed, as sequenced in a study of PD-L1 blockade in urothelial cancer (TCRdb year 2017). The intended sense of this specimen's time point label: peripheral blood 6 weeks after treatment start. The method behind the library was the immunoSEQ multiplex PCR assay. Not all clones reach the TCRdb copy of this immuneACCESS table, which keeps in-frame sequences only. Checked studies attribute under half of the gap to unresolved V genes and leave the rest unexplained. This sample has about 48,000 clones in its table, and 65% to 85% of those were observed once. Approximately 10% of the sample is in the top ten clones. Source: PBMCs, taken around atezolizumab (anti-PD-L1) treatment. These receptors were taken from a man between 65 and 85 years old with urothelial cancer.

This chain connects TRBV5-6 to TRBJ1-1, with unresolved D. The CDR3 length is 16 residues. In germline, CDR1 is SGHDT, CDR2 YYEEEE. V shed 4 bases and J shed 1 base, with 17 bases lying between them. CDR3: CASSPLTTRENTEAFF. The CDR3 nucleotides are TGTGCCAGCAGCCCCCTGACAACGAGGGAGAACACTGAAGCTTTCTTT.

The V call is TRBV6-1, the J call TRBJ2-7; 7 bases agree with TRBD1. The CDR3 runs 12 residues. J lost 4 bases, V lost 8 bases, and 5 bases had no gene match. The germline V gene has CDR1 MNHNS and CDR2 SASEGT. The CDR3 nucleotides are TGTGCCAGCCGGGACAGCGAATACGAGCAGTACTTC. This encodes CASRDSEYEQYF.

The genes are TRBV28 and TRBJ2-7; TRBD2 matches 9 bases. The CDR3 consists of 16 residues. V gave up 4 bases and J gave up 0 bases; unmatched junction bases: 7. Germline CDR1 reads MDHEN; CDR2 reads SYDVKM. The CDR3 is CASSSPTSGSSYEQYF. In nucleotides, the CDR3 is TGTGCCAGCAGTTCCCCGACTAGCGGAAGCTCCTACGAGCAGTACTTC.

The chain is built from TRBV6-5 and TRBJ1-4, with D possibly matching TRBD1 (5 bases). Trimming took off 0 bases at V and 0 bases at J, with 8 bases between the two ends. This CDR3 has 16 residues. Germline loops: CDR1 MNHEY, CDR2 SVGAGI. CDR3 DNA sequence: TGTGCCAGCAGTTACTCGATGACAGCAACTAATGAAAAACTGTTTTTT. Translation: CASSYSMTATNEKLFF.

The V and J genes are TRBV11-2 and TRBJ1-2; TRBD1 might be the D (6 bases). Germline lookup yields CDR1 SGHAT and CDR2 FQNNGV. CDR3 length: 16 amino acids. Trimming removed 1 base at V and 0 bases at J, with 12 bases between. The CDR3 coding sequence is TGTGCCAGCAGCTTAGGGGTCGCAGGGGCTAACTATGGCTACACCTTC. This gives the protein CASSLGVAGANYGYTF.

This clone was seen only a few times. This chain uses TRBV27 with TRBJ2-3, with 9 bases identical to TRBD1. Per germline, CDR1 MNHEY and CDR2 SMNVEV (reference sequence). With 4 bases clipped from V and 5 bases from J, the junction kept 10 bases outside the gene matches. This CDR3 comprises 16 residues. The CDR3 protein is CASSSLQGARIDTQYF. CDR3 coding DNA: TGTGCCAGCAGTTCCCTACAGGGGGCGCGGATAGATACGCAGTATTTT.

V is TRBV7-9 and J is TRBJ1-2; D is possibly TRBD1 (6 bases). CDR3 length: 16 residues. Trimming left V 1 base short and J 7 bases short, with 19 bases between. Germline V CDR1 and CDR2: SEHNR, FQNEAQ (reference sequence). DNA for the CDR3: TGTGCCAGCAGCTTAGGTGGGACATCTTCCACCCCTGGCTACACCTTC. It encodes CASSLGGTSSTPGYTF.

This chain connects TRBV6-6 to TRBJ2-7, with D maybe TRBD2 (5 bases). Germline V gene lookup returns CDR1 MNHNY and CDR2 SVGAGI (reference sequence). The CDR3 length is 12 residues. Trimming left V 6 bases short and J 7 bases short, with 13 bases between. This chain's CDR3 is CASSPITGEQYF. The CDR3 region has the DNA TGTGCCAGCAGCCCAATTACGGGGGAGCAGTACTTC.

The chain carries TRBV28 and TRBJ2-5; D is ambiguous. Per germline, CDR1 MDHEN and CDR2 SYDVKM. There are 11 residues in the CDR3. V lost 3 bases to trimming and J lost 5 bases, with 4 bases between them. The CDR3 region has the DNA TGTGCCAGCAGTTTTATTGAGACCCAGTACTTC. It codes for CASSFIETQYF.

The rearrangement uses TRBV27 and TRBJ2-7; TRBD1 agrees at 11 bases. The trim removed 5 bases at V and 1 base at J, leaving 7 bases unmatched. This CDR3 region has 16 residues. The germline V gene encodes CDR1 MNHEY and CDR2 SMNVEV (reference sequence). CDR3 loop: CASSPGQGARSYEQYF. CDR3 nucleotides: TGTGCCAGCAGTCCCGGACAGGGGGCAAGATCCTACGAGCAGTACTTC.

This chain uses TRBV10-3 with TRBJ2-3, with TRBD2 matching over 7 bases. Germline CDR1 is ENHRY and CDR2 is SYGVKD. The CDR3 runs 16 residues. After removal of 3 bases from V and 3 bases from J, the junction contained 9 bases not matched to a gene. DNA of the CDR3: TGTGCCATCAGTGATCAGTTGGGGGGGTATACAGATACGCAGTATTTT. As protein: CAISDQLGGYTDTQYF.

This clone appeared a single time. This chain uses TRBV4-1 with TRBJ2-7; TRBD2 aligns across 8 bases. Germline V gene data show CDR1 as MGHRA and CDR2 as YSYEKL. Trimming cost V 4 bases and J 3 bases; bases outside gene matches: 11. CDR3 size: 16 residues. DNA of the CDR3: TGCGCCAGCAGCCTCATAGGGAGTAGCGGGATCTACGAGCAGTACTTC. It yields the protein CASSLIGSSGIYEQYF.

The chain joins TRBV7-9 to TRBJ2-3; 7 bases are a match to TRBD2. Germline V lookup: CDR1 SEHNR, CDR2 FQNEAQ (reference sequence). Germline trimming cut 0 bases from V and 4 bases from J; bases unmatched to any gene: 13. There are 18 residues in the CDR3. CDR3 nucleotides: TGTGCCAGCAGCTTAGCCGGTCGGTGGCGGGAGAGGGCAGATACGCAGTATTTT. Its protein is CASSLAGRWRERADTQYF.

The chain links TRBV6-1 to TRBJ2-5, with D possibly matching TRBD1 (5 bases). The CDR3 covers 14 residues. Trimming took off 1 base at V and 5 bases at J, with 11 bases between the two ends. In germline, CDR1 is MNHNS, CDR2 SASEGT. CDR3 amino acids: CASSEGPGIETQYF. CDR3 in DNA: TGTGCCAGCAGTGAAGGTCCAGGGATCGAGACCCAGTACTTC.

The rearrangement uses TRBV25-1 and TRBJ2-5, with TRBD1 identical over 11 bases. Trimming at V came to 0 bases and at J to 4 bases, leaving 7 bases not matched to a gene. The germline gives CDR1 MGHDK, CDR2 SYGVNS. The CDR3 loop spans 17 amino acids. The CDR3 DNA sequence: TGTGCCAGCAGTGAATATTCGGGACAGGGGGGGAGAGAGACCCAGTACTTC. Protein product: CASSEYSGQGGRETQYF.

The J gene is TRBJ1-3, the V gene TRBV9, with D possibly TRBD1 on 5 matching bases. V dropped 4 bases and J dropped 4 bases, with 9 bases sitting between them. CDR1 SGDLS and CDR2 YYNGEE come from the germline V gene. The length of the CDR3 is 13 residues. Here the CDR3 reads CASSKDTGNTIYF. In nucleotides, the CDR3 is TGTGCCAGCAGCAAGGACACCGGAAACACCATATATTTT. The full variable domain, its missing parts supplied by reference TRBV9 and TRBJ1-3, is DSGVTQTPKHLITATGQRVTLRCSPRSGDLSVYWYQQSLDQGLQFLIQYYNGEERAKGNILERFSAQQFPDLHSELNLSSLELGDSALYFCASSKDTGNTIYFGEGSWLTVV.

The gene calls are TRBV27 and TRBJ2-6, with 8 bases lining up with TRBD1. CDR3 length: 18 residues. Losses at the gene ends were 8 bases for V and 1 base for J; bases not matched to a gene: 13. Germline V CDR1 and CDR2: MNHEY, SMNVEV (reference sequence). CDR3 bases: TGTGCCAGCCGAACCCGGGACAGGCCATGGTCTGGGGCCAACGTCCTGACTTTC. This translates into CASRTRDRPWSGANVLTF.

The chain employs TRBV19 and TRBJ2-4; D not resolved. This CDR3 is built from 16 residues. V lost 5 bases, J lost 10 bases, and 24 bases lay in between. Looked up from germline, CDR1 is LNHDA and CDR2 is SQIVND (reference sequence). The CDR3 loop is CASSPLWQVDPSIQYF. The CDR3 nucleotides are TGTGCCAGTAGTCCCCTGTGGCAGGTGGATCCCTCTATTCAGTACTTC.

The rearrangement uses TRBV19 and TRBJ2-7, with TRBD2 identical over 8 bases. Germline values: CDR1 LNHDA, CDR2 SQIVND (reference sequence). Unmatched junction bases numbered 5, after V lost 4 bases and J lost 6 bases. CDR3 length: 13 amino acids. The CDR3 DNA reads TGTGCCAGTAGTACCGGGGGGGGGTTCGAGCAGTACTTC. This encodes CASSTGGGFEQYF. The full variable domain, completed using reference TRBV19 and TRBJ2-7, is DGGITQSPKYLFRKEGQNVTLSCEQNLNHDAMYWYRQDPGQGLRLIYYSQIVNDFQKGDIAEGYSVSREKKESFPLTVTSAQKNPTAFYLCASSTGGGFEQYFGPGTRLTVT.

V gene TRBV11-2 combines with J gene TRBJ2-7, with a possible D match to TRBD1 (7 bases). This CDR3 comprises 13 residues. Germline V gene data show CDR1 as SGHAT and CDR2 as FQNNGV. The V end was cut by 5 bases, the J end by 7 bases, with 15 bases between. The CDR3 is CASSRGGAGEQYF. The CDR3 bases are TGTGCCAGCAGCCGAGGGGGCGCGGGGGAGCAGTACTTC.

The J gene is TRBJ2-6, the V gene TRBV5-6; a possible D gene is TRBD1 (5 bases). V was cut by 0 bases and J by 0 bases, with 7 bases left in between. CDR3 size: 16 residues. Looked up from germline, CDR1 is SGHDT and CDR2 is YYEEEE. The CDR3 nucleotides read TGTGCCAGCAGCTTGGTGGGGCTCTCTGGGGCCAACGTCCTGACTTTC. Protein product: CASSLVGLSGANVLTF. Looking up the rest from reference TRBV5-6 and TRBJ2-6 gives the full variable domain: DAGVTQSPTHLIKTRGQQVTLRCSPKSGHDTVSWYQQALGQGPQFIFQYYEEEERQRGNFPDRFSGHQFPNYSSELNVNALLLGDSALYLCASSLVGLSGANVLTFGAGSRLTVL.

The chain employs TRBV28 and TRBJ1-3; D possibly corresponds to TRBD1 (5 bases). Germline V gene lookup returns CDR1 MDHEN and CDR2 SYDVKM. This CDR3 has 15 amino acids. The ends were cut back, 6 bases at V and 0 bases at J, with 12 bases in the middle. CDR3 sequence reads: CASRTGIYSGNTIYF. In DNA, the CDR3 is TGTGCCAGCAGAACAGGCATCTACTCTGGAAACACCATATATTTT.

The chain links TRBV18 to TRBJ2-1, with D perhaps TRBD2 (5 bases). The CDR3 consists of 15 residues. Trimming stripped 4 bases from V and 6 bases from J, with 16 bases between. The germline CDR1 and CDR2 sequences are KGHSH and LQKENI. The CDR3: CASSRSAPGSNEQFF. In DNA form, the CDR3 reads TGTGCCAGCTCACGATCTGCTCCGGGGTCCAATGAGCAGTTCTTC. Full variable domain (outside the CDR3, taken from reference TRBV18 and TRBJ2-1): NAGVMQNPRHLVRRRGQEARLRCSPMKGHSHVYWYRQLPEEGLKFMVYLQKENIIDESGMPKERFSAEFPKEGPSILRIQQVVRGDSAAYFCASSRSAPGSNEQFFGPGTRLTVL.

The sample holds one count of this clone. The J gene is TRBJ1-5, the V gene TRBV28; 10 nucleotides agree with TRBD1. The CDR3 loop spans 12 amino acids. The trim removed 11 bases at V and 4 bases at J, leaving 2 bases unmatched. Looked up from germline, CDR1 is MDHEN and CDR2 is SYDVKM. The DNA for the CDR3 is TGTGCCTTGGGACAGGGGAATCAGCCCCAGCATTTT. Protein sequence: CALGQGNQPQHF.

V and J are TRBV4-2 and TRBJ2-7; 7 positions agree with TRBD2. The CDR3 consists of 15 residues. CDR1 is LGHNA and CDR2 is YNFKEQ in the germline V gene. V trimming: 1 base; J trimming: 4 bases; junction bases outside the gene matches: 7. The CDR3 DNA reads TGTGCCAGCAGCCAAGGTGTTGTTAGCGGGTACGAGCAGTACTTC. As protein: CASSQGVVSGYEQYF.

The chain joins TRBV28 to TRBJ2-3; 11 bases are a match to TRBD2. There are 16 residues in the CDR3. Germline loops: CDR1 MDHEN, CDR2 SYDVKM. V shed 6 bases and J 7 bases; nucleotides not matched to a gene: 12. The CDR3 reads CASRVMGLAGGYTQYF. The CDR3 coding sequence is TGTGCCAGCAGGGTCATGGGGTTAGCGGGAGGGTATACGCAGTATTTT.

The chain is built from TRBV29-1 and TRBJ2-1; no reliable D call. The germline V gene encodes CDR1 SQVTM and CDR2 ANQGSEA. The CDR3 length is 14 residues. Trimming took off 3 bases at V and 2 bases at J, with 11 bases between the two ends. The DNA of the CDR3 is TGCAGCGTTGAGTCACCCACGGCCTACAATGAGCAGTTCTTC. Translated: CSVESPTAYNEQFF.

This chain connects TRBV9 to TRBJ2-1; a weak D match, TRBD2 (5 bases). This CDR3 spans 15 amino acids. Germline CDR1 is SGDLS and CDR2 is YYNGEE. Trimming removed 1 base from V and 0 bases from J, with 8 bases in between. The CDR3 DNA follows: TGTGCCAGCAGCGTAATGAGCGGCTCCTACAATGAGCAGTTCTTC. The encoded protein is CASSVMSGSYNEQFF. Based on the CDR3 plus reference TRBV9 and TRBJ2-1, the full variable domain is DSGVTQTPKHLITATGQRVTLRCSPRSGDLSVYWYQQSLDQGLQFLIQYYNGEERAKGNILERFSAQQFPDLHSELNLSSLELGDSALYFCASSVMSGSYNEQFFGPGTRLTVL.

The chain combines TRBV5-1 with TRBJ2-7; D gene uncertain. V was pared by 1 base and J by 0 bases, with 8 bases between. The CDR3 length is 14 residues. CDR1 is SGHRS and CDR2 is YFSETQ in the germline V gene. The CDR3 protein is CASSLNGDSYEQYF. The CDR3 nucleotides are TGCGCCAGCAGCTTGAACGGAGACTCCTACGAGCAGTACTTC. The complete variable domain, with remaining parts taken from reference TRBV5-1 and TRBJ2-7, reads KAGVTQTPRYLIKTRGQQVTLSCSPISGHRSVSWYQQTPGQGLQFLFEYFSETQRNKGNFPGRFSGRQFSNSRSEMNVSTLELGDSALYLCASSLNGDSYEQYFGPGTRLTVT.

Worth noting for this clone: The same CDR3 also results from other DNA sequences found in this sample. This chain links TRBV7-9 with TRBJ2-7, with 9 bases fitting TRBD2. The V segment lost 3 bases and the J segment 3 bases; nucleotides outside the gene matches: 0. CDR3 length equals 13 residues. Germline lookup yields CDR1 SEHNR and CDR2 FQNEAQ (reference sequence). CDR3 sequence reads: CASSFSGSYEQYF. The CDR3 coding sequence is TGTGCCAGCAGCTTTAGCGGGAGCTACGAGCAGTACTTC.

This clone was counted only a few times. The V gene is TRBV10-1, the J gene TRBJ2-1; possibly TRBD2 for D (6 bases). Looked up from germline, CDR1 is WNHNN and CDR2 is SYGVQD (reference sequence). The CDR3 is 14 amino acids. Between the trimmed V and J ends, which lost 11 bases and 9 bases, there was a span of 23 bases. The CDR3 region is CAPEGTSIRSEQFF. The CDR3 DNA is TGCGCCCCCGAAGGGACTTCCATCCGGAGTGAGCAGTTCTTC.

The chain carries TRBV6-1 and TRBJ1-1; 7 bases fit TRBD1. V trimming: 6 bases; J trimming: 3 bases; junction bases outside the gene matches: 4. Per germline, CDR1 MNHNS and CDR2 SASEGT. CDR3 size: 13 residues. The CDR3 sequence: CASRRGRDTEAFF. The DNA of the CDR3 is TGTGCCAGCAGGAGGGGGCGCGACACTGAAGCTTTCTTT.